Shown below are 10 T cell receptor beta chains from a single sample sequenced in a study of blood T cell repertoires in COVID-19. Repertoires were generated with immunoSEQ multiplex PCR, while TCRdb's copy carries only in-frame clones and drops some. The table has some 86,000 clones, approximately 90% seen once. Specimen: peripheral blood. The receptors originated from a human donor with active COVID-19. The donor label of this sample is uncertain.

The chain links TRBV13 to TRBJ1-2; D is unresolved. V was pared by 5 bases and J by 6 bases, with 13 bases between. Per the germline V gene, CDR1 is PRHDT and CDR2 is FYEKMQ (reference sequence). The CDR3 loop spans 13 amino acids. CDR3 nucleotides: TGTGCCAGCAGCCCCACCAATGGCAATGGCTACACCTTC. The encoded protein is CASSPTNGNGYTF.

The rearrangement uses TRBV6-4 and TRBJ2-3; the match to TRBD1 covers 8 bases. This CDR3 is 16 amino acids long. Germline V lookup: CDR1 MRHNA, CDR2 SNTAGT. V was pared by 0 bases and J by 4 bases, with 6 bases of the junction left unmatched. CDR3 protein: CASSDSIAGGADTQYF. In nucleotides, the CDR3 is TGTGCCAGCAGTGACTCGATAGCAGGGGGCGCAGATACGCAGTATTTT.

J is TRBJ1-2 and V is TRBV5-1, with TRBD1 matching 8 bases. Germline trimming cut 4 bases from V and 5 bases from J; bases unmatched to any gene: 7. Per the germline V gene, CDR1 is SGHRS and CDR2 is YFSETQ. The CDR3 runs 14 residues. The CDR3: CASSAGTGEYGYTF. The CDR3 DNA sequence: TGCGCCAGCAGCGCCGGGACAGGCGAATATGGCTACACCTTC.

The chain is built from TRBV2 and TRBJ2-5; possible D gene TRBD1, 5 bases. CDR3 length equals 15 residues. V lost 0 bases to trimming and J lost 0 bases, with 8 bases between them. Germline CDR1 reads SNHLY; CDR2 reads FYNNEI. CDR3 DNA: TGTGCCAGCAGTGAAGCAGGGGCATACCAAGAGACCCAGTACTTC. This gives the protein CASSEAGAYQETQYF.

This clone appeared a single time. The genes are TRBV28 and TRBJ2-1; the match to TRBD2 covers 10 bases. CDR1 and CDR2 from the germline V gene are MDHEN and SYDVKM. The CDR3 runs to 15 residues. V was clipped by 5 bases and J by 7 bases; unmatched bases: 8. The CDR3 sequence is CASSRQAGGENEQFF. As DNA, the CDR3 is TGTGCCAGCAGTCGCCAAGCGGGGGGGGAGAATGAGCAGTTCTTC.

The rearrangement joins TRBV9 to TRBJ1-1; 9 nucleotides agree with TRBD1. Germline lookup yields CDR1 SGDLS and CDR2 YYNGEE. This CDR3 comprises 16 residues. V shed 3 bases and J 0 bases; nucleotides not matched to a gene: 6. In DNA, the CDR3 is TGTGCCAGCAGCGAAGGGACAGGGAGGGTGAACACTGAAGCTTTCTTT. Translating it yields CASSEGTGRVNTEAFF.

This rearrangement joins TRBV3-1 (or the pseudogene TRBV3-2) to TRBJ2-3; D possibly corresponds to TRBD2 (5 bases). Per the germline V gene, CDR1 is LGHDT and CDR2 is YNNKEL (reference sequence). The CDR3 contains 15 residues. Trimming shortened V by 1 base and J by 1 base, and 9 bases separated the two germline ends. CDR3 residues: CASSQGRTGTDTQYF. The CDR3 region has the DNA TGTGCCAGCAGCCAAGGACGGACTGGCACAGATACGCAGTATTTT.

The chain has TRBV12-3 or TRBV12-4 and TRBJ2-1; perhaps TRBD2 as D (5 bases). V lost 5 bases and J lost 9, with 14 bases in between. The CDR3 sequence is 13 residues long. CDR3 loop: CASSTLISGEQFF. The CDR3 nucleotides are TGTGCCAGCAGTACCCTCATCAGCGGTGAGCAGTTCTTC.

J is TRBJ2-2 and V is TRBV6-6; TRBD2 might be the D (5 bases). Trimming left V 7 bases short and J 3 bases short, with 18 bases between. Germline CDR1 reads MNHNY; CDR2 reads SVGAGI (reference sequence). The CDR3 is 16 amino acids. CDR3 DNA sequence: TGTGCCAGCACCCCTTATGTGGAGGACCACACCGGGGAGCTGTTTTTT. It is translated as CASTPYVEDHTGELFF.

The chain uses TRBV6-5 and TRBJ2-3; 8 nucleotides match TRBD1. CDR3 length equals 15 residues. Unmatched junction bases numbered 7, after V lost 4 bases and J lost 4 bases. CDR1 and CDR2 (germline): MNHEY, SVGAGI. The chain's CDR3 is CASSWVQGAPDTQYF. The CDR3 DNA reads as TGTGCCAGCAGTTGGGTGCAGGGGGCCCCAGATACGCAGTATTTT.